This is a list of T cell receptor beta chains from one sample in a study of OX40 agonist ivuxolimab in advanced cancers. Clones were read by immunoSEQ multiplex PCR, and TCRdb kept only the in-frame ones, dropping some. The data show over 85,000 clones, around 90% seen once. The sequencing here drew on CD4+ or CD8+ T cells sorted from blood, taken in a trial of the OX40 agonist ivuxolimab. Receptors originate from an adult with an advanced solid tumor such as melanoma, head and neck, liver or kidney cancer. The CDR3 runs from the conserved cysteine through the conserved F or W. D genes are given only for firm matches. Not all rows give a size; the values are once, few, many and, for expanded clones, a class.

clone_size j_call v_call d_call cdr3_aa cdr3_nt
. TRBJ2-7 TRBV5-4 . CASSPAGQPYEQYF TGTGCCAGCAGCCCAGCGGGACAGCCCTACGAGCAGTACTTC
. TRBJ1-1 TRBV7-2 . CASSLFWGDTEAFF TGTGCCAGCAGCTTATTCTGGGGGGACACTGAAGCTTTCTTT
. TRBJ2-1 TRBV28 . CASSELESEQFF TGTGCCAGCAGTGAACTAGAGTCTGAGCAGTTCTTC
. TRBJ1-2 TRBV5-1 . CASSLSGEDGYTF TGCGCCAGCAGCTTATCGGGGGAGGATGGCTACACCTTC
. TRBJ1-6 TRBV6-6 . CASSSLSYNSPLHF TGTGCCAGCAGTTCCCTCTCCTATAATTCACCCCTCCACTTT
. TRBJ1-2 TRBV5-4 . CASSPSGEGYGYTF TGTGCCAGCAGCCCGAGCGGGGAGGGCTATGGCTACACCTTC
. TRBJ2-3 TRBV27 TRBD2 CASSPRGTSGISTDTQYF TGTGCCAGCAGCCCAAGGGGGACTAGCGGGATTAGCACAGATACGCAGTATTTT
. TRBJ2-3 TRBV4-1 . CASSQEGTPGDTQYF TGCGCCAGCAGCCAAGAGGGGACCCCCGGGGATACGCAGTATTTT
. TRBJ1-6 TRBV5-6 . CASNILLRDTHYNSPLHF TGTGCCAGCAACATACTACTCCGGGACACCCATTATAATTCACCCCTCCACTTT
. TRBJ2-2 TRBV11-3 . CASSLGSGFAGPNTGELFF TGTGCCAGCAGCTTAGGATCAGGGTTCGCGGGGCCCAACACCGGGGAGCTGTTTTTT
. TRBJ2-7 TRBV6-5 TRBD2 CASKMASGRYEQYF TGTGCCAGCAAGATGGCTAGCGGGAGGTACGAGCAGTACTTC
. TRBJ2-3 TRBV6-6 . CASNSDGIPHTDTQYF TGTGCCAGCAACTCTGATGGCATCCCCCACACAGATACGCAGTATTTT
. TRBJ2-5 TRBV7-3 . CASSQRAQETQYF TGTGCCAGCAGCCAACGTGCCCAAGAGACCCAGTACTTC
. TRBJ1-5 TRBV15 . CATRAGRVNQPQHF TGTGCCACCAGAGCGGGCCGGGTCAATCAGCCCCAGCATTTT
once TRBJ2-2 TRBV7-2 . CASTLSVVAGELFF TGTGCCAGCACCCTTAGCGTTGTCGCCGGGGAGCTGTTTTTT
. TRBJ1-5 TRBV30 . CACEMGNQPQHF TGTGCCTGTGAGATGGGCAATCAGCCCCAGCATTTT
once TRBJ2-2 TRBV18 . CASSRGTPGNTGELFF TGTGCCAGCTCCCGGGGGACCCCCGGGAACACCGGGGAGCTGTTTTTT
once TRBJ2-3 TRBV30 TRBD2 CALGGPSGNRNTQYF TGTGCCCTAGGGGGACCTAGCGGGAATCGAAATACGCAGTATTTT
. TRBJ2-3 TRBV5-4 . CASSLAQGTDTQYF TGTGCCAGCAGCTTGGCGCAGGGAACAGATACGCAGTATTTT
. TRBJ1-2 TRBV2 TRBD1 CASSVGRGDYGYTF TGTGCCAGCAGTGTAGGCAGGGGGGACTATGGCTACACCTTC
. TRBJ2-1 TRBV19 . CASSIGSERPYNEQFF TGTGCCAGTAGTATAGGATCTGAACGACCCTACAATGAGCAGTTCTTC
. TRBJ2-5 TRBV9 . CASSVAPEGETQYF TGTGCCAGCAGCGTAGCTCCCGAGGGGGAGACCCAGTACTTC
. TRBJ2-6 TRBV30 . CAWRIFGTGANVLTF TGTGCCTGGAGAATTTTCGGGACTGGGGCCAACGTCCTGACTTTC
. TRBJ2-5 TRBV7-6 . CASSRGLETQYF TGTGCCAGCAGTCGGGGATTAGAGACCCAGTACTTC
. TRBJ2-3 TRBV7-3 . CASSSAVSDTQYF TGTGCCAGCAGCTCGGCAGTGTCAGATACGCAGTATTTT
once TRBJ2-1 TRBV4-1 . CASSQDDRGLYNEQFF TGCGCCAGCAGCCAAGATGATCGCGGCCTGTACAATGAGCAGTTCTTC
. TRBJ1-1 TRBV5-6 TRBD1 CASSYTGGSNTEAFF TGTGCCAGCAGCTATACAGGGGGCTCGAACACTGAAGCTTTCTTT
once TRBJ2-6 TRBV19 . CASSILGTGANVLTF TGTGCCAGTAGTATACTCGGGACTGGGGCCAACGTCCTGACTTTC
. TRBJ2-5 TRBV6-5 . CASSKWGGGETQYF TGTGCCAGCAGTAAATGGGGGGGCGGAGAGACCCAGTACTTC
. TRBJ1-5 TRBV6-1 . CASSGVGSDQPQHF TGTGCCAGCAGTGGGGTCGGTTCGGATCAGCCCCAGCATTTT
. TRBJ1-5 TRBV19 . CASSIKGRDSNQPQHF TGTGCCAGTAGTATAAAAGGGAGAGATAGCAATCAGCCCCAGCATTTT
once TRBJ2-3 TRBV29-1 . CNRSQGIGTDTQYF TGCAACCGATCGCAGGGAATCGGCACAGATACGCAGTATTTT
. TRBJ1-1 TRBV2 . CASSRTQNTEAFF TGTGCCAGCAGTCGAACACAGAACACTGAAGCTTTCTTT
. TRBJ1-5 TRBV4-3 . CASSQDRVSNQPQHF TGCGCCAGCAGCCAAGACAGGGTAAGCAATCAGCCCCAGCATTTT
once TRBJ2-1 TRBV6-5 TRBD1 CASSYPGGKQYEQFF TGTGCCAGCAGTTATCCAGGGGGCAAGCAGTATGAGCAGTTCTTC
. TRBJ2-2 TRBV4-3 . CASSQDSGVRTGELFF TGCGCCAGCAGCCAAGATTCGGGGGTACGGACCGGGGAGCTGTTTTTT
. TRBJ1-2 TRBV25-1 . CASSDPRDFSSGSYGYTF TGTGCCAGCAGTGATCCTCGGGACTTCTCATCGGGGTCCTATGGCTACACCTTC
. TRBJ1-1 TRBV29-1 . CSGRGSGGGLMNTEAFF TGCAGCGGCCGCGGGAGTGGGGGAGGCCTTATGAACACTGAAGCTTTCTTT
. TRBJ1-2 TRBV5-5 . CASSLSVGGSYGYTF TGTGCCAGCAGCCTATCCGTTGGGGGTTCTTATGGCTACACCTTC
once TRBJ1-2 TRBV6-5 . CASSGRTDTNYGYTF TGTGCCAGCAGTGGGCGGACAGATACTAACTATGGCTACACCTTC
. TRBJ2-1 TRBV12-2 . CASRLEADRGYNEQFF TGTGCAAGTCGCTTAGAGGCGGACAGGGGCTACAATGAGCAGTTCTTC